The 29 T cell receptor beta chains below come from one sample, sequenced in a study of a mutant IDH1 vaccine in newly diagnosed glioma listed by TCRdb under 2021. The time point label of this sample denotes: week 11, during vaccination. Each vaccine dose, consisting of 300 ug of a 20-mer mutant IDH1 peptide in Montanide, was administered subcutaneously with topical imiquimod. Library preparation employed the immunoSEQ multiplex PCR assay. The table comes from immuneACCESS by way of TCRdb, which keeps in-frame sequences with V and J called. Part of the clones is missing from these tables; in studies checked, under half for an unresolved V gene and the rest for unknown reasons. The sample includes more than 55,000 clones, with approximately 84% observed a single time. The top ten hold around 3.5% of the sample. Their antigen targets remain unknown. The material sequenced was PBMCs, taken from a glioma patient whose treatment included an IDH1 peptide vaccine. The source of these receptors is a man younger than 45 with glioma.

The chain has TRBV30 and TRBJ1-6; possible D gene TRBD1, 5 bases. CDR3 size: 14 residues. V was clipped by 5 bases and J by 2 bases, with 10 bases between them. Germline CDR1 reads GTSNPN; CDR2 reads SVGIG (reference sequence). For the CDR3, the DNA is TGTGCCTGGGCGTTGACAGCCTATAATTCACCCCTCCACTTT. Translation gives CAWALTAYNSPLHF.

The CDR3 here is CSVEGAFRGLSYNEQFF. The CDR3 bases are TGCAGCGTTGAGGGCGCCTTCCGGGGGCTCTCCTACAATGAGCAGTTCTTC. The chain couples TRBV29-1 to TRBJ2-1; D may be TRBD1 or TRBD2 (6 bases each). Germline loops: CDR1 SQVTM, CDR2 ANQGSEA. With 3 bases removed from V and 0 bases from J, the gap between germline ends came to 18 bases. There are 17 residues in the CDR3.

V usage is TRBV5-5 and J usage is TRBJ2-1; 11 bases align to TRBD1. The CDR3 contains 19 residues. Germline V gene data show CDR1 as SGHKS and CDR2 as YYEKEE (reference sequence). J gave up 5 bases and V 4 bases, and 17 bases lay outside the gene matches. The CDR3: CASSLEGQGVDMLNNEQFF. The CDR3, as DNA: TGTGCCAGCAGCCTTGAGGGACAGGGGGTGGACATGCTTAACAATGAGCAGTTCTTC.

The rearrangement joins TRBV7-2 to TRBJ2-7, with D tentatively TRBD1 (7 bases). This CDR3 is built from 15 residues. Trimming removed 4 bases at V and 0 bases at J, with 13 bases between. Germline loops: CDR1 SGHTA, CDR2 FQGNSA. The CDR3: CASSSPGGNSYEQYF. The CDR3 DNA reads TGTGCCAGCAGCTCCCCAGGGGGGAACTCCTACGAGCAGTACTTC.

This clone was recorded once. The chain couples TRBV9 to TRBJ2-1; 7 positions match TRBD2. Germline loops: CDR1 SGDLS, CDR2 YYNGEE. V shed 5 bases, J shed 9 bases, and the junction held 17 bases outside the gene matches. This CDR3 spans 16 amino acids. This CDR3 reads CASRADGGGVMVEQFF. CDR3 sequence (DNA): TGTGCCAGCAGGGCCGATGGCGGGGGAGTGATGGTTGAGCAGTTCTTC.

J is TRBJ1-1 and V is TRBV7-3; D is possibly TRBD1 (5 bases). Trimming stripped 5 bases from V and 0 bases from J, with 16 bases between. The length of the CDR3 is 16 residues. Germline assignment: CDR1 SGHTA and CDR2 FQGTGA. CDR3 DNA sequence: TGTGCCAGCAGCCCTCGACCCCGGGACTTGAACACTGAAGCTTTCTTT. It encodes CASSPRPRDLNTEAFF.

This clone is labeled medium-sized. The rearrangement joins TRBV14 to TRBJ2-7; D is ambiguous. The CDR3 loop spans 12 amino acids. The ends were cut back, 8 bases at V and 5 bases at J, with 13 bases in the middle. From germline, CDR1 is SGHDN and CDR2 FVKESK. The CDR3 protein is CASSGSHNEQYF. CDR3 in DNA: TGTGCCAGCTCGGGTTCCCACAACGAGCAGTACTTC.

This clone has just one count. This chain uses TRBV18 with TRBJ1-2, with D maybe TRBD1 (5 bases). The V and J ends lost 6 bases and 3 bases respectively, with 11 bases between them. The V gene's germline CDR1 is KGHSH and CDR2 LQKENI. The CDR3 totals 13 residues. The CDR3 spells CASSQGRDYGYTF. For the CDR3, the DNA is TGTGCCAGCTCCCAGGGCAGGGACTATGGCTACACCTTC. The variable domain in full, completed from reference TRBV18 and TRBJ1-2, reads NAGVMQNPRHLVRRRGQEARLRCSPMKGHSHVYWYRQLPEEGLKFMVYLQKENIIDESGMPKERFSAEFPKEGPSILRIQQVVRGDSAAYFCASSQGRDYGYTFGSGTRLTVV.

This clone showed up just a few times. The V gene is TRBV25-1, the J gene TRBJ1-1; a possible D gene is TRBD1 (5 bases). The CDR3 spans 14 residues. CDR1 and CDR2 (germline): MGHDK, SYGVNS. The V and J ends lost 4 bases and 2 bases respectively, with 11 bases between them. The CDR3 DNA reads as TGTGCCAGCAGTGTGGGACGACTAAACACTGAAGCTTTCTTT. This codes for CASSVGRLNTEAFF.

The chain couples TRBV29-1 to TRBJ2-7, with D possibly TRBD1 on 5 matching bases. This CDR3 is 13 amino acids long. Trimming removed 7 bases at V and 2 bases at J, with 15 bases between. The germline V gene has CDR1 SQVTM and CDR2 ANQGSEA. This CDR3 reads CSAQDTKAYEQYF. CDR3 DNA sequence: TGCAGCGCACAGGACACAAAAGCCTACGAGCAGTACTTC.

V and J are TRBV4-3 and TRBJ2-1; no definite D call. This CDR3 is 14 amino acids long. V was shortened by 2 bases and J by 0 bases, with 5 bases between the two germline ends. The germline gives CDR1 LGHNA, CDR2 YSLEER. The CDR3 spells CASSQSTSYNEQFF. The CDR3 coding sequence is TGCGCCAGCAGCCAAAGTACCTCCTACAATGAGCAGTTCTTC.

The chain recombines TRBV5-1 with TRBJ2-2, with 11 bases lining up with TRBD1. With V trimmed by 3 bases and J by 0 bases, 1 base remained unmatched. CDR3 length: 16 residues. The germline CDR1 and CDR2 sequences are SGHRS and YFSETQ. In DNA form, the CDR3 reads TGCGCCAGCAGCTCGGGACAGGGGGCGAACACCGGGGAGCTGTTTTTT. As protein: CASSSGQGANTGELFF. Full variable domain (outside the CDR3, taken from reference TRBV5-1 and TRBJ2-2): KAGVTQTPRYLIKTRGQQVTLSCSPISGHRSVSWYQQTPGQGLQFLFEYFSETQRNKGNFPGRFSGRQFSNSRSEMNVSTLELGDSALYLCASSSGQGANTGELFFGEGSRLTVL.

The CDR3 nucleotides read TGTGCCAGCAGCGCCCCCCGTGAGACCCAGTACTTC. Amino acids: CASSAPRETQYF. The chain uses TRBV9 and TRBJ2-5; no clear D. CDR1 and CDR2 from the germline V gene are SGDLS and YYNGEE. V lost 3 bases, J lost 5 bases, and 8 bases lay in between. The CDR3 length is 12 residues. Drawing the rest from reference TRBV9 and TRBJ2-5, the complete variable domain is DSGVTQTPKHLITATGQRVTLRCSPRSGDLSVYWYQQSLDQGLQFLIQYYNGEERAKGNILERFSAQQFPDLHSELNLSSLELGDSALYFCASSAPRETQYFGPGTRLLVL.

This chain connects TRBV7-9 to TRBJ1-1, with D possibly being TRBD1 (5 bases). V gave up 2 bases and J gave up 6 bases, with 10 bases separating them. CDR1 SEHNR and CDR2 FQNEAQ come from the germline V gene (reference sequence). The CDR3 loop spans 13 amino acids. Here the CDR3 reads CASSLFRGPEAFF. CDR3 nucleotide sequence: TGTGCCAGCAGCTTATTTAGGGGCCCTGAAGCTTTCTTT.

The chain carries TRBV6-1 and TRBJ1-5; D gene unclear. This CDR3 is built from 15 residues. The germline V gene encodes CDR1 MNHNS and CDR2 SASEGT. Trimming took off 2 bases at V and 4 bases at J, with 12 bases between the two ends. The chain's CDR3 is CASSELGGHNQPQHF. The CDR3 DNA reads TGTGCCAGCAGTGAATTGGGAGGGCATAATCAGCCCCAGCATTTT.

This rearrangement joins TRBV2 to TRBJ2-5; the D is unclear. The length of the CDR3 is 12 residues. V lost 1 base, J lost 4 bases, and 4 bases lay in between. The germline V gene has CDR1 SNHLY and CDR2 FYNNEI. CDR3 sequence: CASSEEGETQYF. The CDR3 DNA sequence: TGTGCCAGCAGTGAAGAGGGAGAGACCCAGTACTTC. The whole variable domain, filled in from reference TRBV2 and TRBJ2-5, reads EPEVTQTPSHQVTQMGQEVILRCVPISNHLYFYWYRQILGQKVEFLVSFYNNEISEKSEIFDDQFSVERPDGSNFTLKIRSTKLEDSAMYFCASSEEGETQYFGPGTRLLVL.

The chain links TRBV15 to TRBJ2-7, with a weak D call TRBD2 (6 bases). CDR3 length equals 12 residues. Per germline, CDR1 LNHNV and CDR2 YYDKDF (reference sequence). V lost 8 bases and J lost 6, with 14 bases in between. CDR3: CATGGEFGEQYF. In nucleotides, the CDR3 is TGTGCCACCGGAGGGGAATTTGGCGAGCAGTACTTC.

The table lists this clone with a count of one. This chain connects TRBV4-1 to TRBJ2-7, with 8 bases aligning to TRBD2. Per germline, CDR1 MGHRA and CDR2 YSYEKL. The CDR3 totals 17 residues. V lost 4 bases, J lost 5 bases, and 16 bases stayed unmatched. The CDR3 is CASSPGWASGPRNEQYF. The CDR3 nucleotides are TGCGCCAGCAGCCCCGGGTGGGCTAGCGGGCCTCGGAACGAGCAGTACTTC.

A remark on this clone: One end of the junction varies from germline; a read error may be responsible. The V gene is TRBV6-5, the J gene TRBJ2-5; TRBD1 agrees at 9 bases. The CDR3 has 15 residues. The germline CDR1 and CDR2 sequences are MNHEY and SVGAGI. CDR3 sequence: CASATGQGDQEPQYF. CDR3 DNA: TGTGCCAGTGCCACGGGACAGGGAGATCAAGAGCCCCAGTACTTC.

The rearrangement joins TRBV23-1 to TRBJ1-5, with 9 positions matching TRBD1. TRBV23-1 is placed among ORFs of uncertain function. The J segment lost 6 bases and the V segment lost 3 bases, leaving 9 bases of the junction unmatched. The CDR3 sequence is 16 residues long. CDR3 loop: CASSHPGTGNIQPQHF. The DNA for the CDR3 is TGCGCCAGCAGTCACCCGGGGACAGGGAATATTCAGCCCCAGCATTTT.

This clone is a singleton in its sample. The V call is TRBV6-1, the J call TRBJ1-1; D remains ambiguous. This CDR3 spans 13 amino acids. With 3 bases removed from V and 4 bases from J, the gap between germline ends came to 9 bases. Germline V CDR1 and CDR2: MNHNS, SASEGT. CDR3 in amino acids: CASSESRGTEAFF. Here the CDR3 DNA reads TGTGCCAGCAGTGAGAGTCGAGGCACTGAAGCTTTCTTT.

The chain recombines TRBV7-8 with TRBJ1-2; TRBD1 agrees at 9 bases. With 5 bases clipped from V and 4 bases from J, the junction kept 8 bases outside the gene matches. The CDR3 length is 15 residues. CDR1 and CDR2 from the germline V gene are SGHVS and FQNEAQ. In nucleotides, the CDR3 is TGTGCCAGCAGCGGCCGGGGACAGGGATTCTATGGCTACACCTTC. Translation: CASSGRGQGFYGYTF. Looking up the rest from reference TRBV7-8 and TRBJ1-2 gives the full variable domain: GAGVSQSPRYKVAKRGQDVALRCDPISGHVSLFWYQQALGQGPEFLTYFQNEAQLDKSGLPSDRFFAERPEGSVSTLKIQRTQQEDSAVYLCASSGRGQGFYGYTFGSGTRLTVV.

The V call is TRBV2, the J call TRBJ1-5, with 11 bases fitting TRBD1. The CDR3 runs 16 residues. CDR1 SNHLY and CDR2 FYNNEI come from the germline V gene. Losses at the gene ends were 1 base for V and 6 bases for J; bases not matched to a gene: 5. The CDR3 nucleotides are TGTGCCAGCAGTGAAGGGACAGGGGGCAGGGGTCAGCCCCAGCATTTT. Translating it yields CASSEGTGGRGQPQHF.

Concerning this clone itself: This may arise from a read error, as a much more abundant clone is one base away. Distinct nucleotide sequences in the sample also encode this CDR3. V usage is TRBV5-1 and J usage is TRBJ1-5; a possible D gene is TRBD1 (6 bases). CDR1 SGHRS and CDR2 YFSETQ come from the germline V gene. The CDR3 has 13 residues. In nucleotides, the CDR3 is TGCGCCAGTAGCTTCGAGGGGGATCAGCCCCAGCATTTT. It yields the protein CASSFEGDQPQHF. Using reference TRBV5-1 and TRBJ1-5 for the parts outside the CDR3, the full variable domain is KAGVTQTPRYLIKTRGQQVTLSCSPISGHRSVSWYQQTPGQGLQFLFEYFSETQRNKGNFPGRFSGRQFSNSRSEMNVSTLELGDSALYLCASSFEGDQPQHFGDGTRLSIL.

V and J are TRBV6-1 and TRBJ2-2; tentative D call: TRBD1 (7 bases). The germline V gene has CDR1 MNHNS and CDR2 SASEGT. The V end was cut by 8 bases, the J end by 2 bases, with 12 bases between. This CDR3 has 14 residues. The DNA for the CDR3 is TGTGCCAGCCAACAGGGGACTAACACCGGGGAGCTGTTTTTT. As protein: CASQQGTNTGELFF.

The genes are TRBV2 and TRBJ2-3; no reliable D call. Trimming removed 4 bases at V and 0 bases at J, with 14 bases between. Germline assignment: CDR1 SNHLY and CDR2 FYNNEI. The CDR3 sequence is 16 residues long. The CDR3 nucleotides read TGTGCCAGCAGTGTAGGGCTGCGTTCTAGCACAGATACGCAGTATTTT. Translation: CASSVGLRSSTDTQYF.

The V and J genes are TRBV27 and TRBJ2-7; D is possibly TRBD1 (6 bases). V was cut by 6 bases and J by 3 bases, with 21 bases left in between. The germline CDR1 and CDR2 sequences are MNHEY and SMNVEV (reference sequence). This CDR3 is built from 16 residues. CDR3 bases: TGTGCCAGCAGCCGCCTAGGTGGGGGCACAAGCTACGAGCAGTACTTC. It specifies CASSRLGGGTSYEQYF.

CDR3: CATSPPGGDEQYF. For the CDR3, the DNA is TGTGCCACCAGCCCCCCCGGTGGGGACGAGCAGTACTTC. The chain recombines TRBV15 with TRBJ2-7; the D is unclear. The length of the CDR3 is 13 residues. From germline, CDR1 is LNHNV and CDR2 YYDKDF (reference sequence). The V gene lost 5 bases and the J gene lost 5 bases, with 13 bases spanning the gap.

This clone showed up just once. The chain joins TRBV9 to TRBJ2-1; D is perhaps TRBD1 (6 bases). CDR1 is SGDLS and CDR2 is YYNGEE in the germline V gene. The CDR3 contains 15 residues. Trimming pared 2 bases from V and 6 bases from J, leaving 15 bases between. The DNA of the CDR3 is TGTGCCAGCAGCGTTGGGTGGGGGCCTATCAATGAGCAGTTCTTC. Translating gives CASSVGWGPINEQFF.